This T cell receptor beta chain emerged from a study of T cells in women clearing cervical HPV infection. This table comes from immunoSEQ multiplex PCR, and its TCRdb copy is limited to in-frame clones, with some not included. Here the sample table reports under 45,000 clones. About this clone: The read gets to within 3 residues of the CDR3 end, and the germline J gene fills in the rest.

This CDR3 region has 11 residues. Germline lookup yields CDR1 SGHTS and CDR2 YDEGEE. The clonotype was recovered from a woman between 18 and 70 years old with a cervical HPV16 infection that either progressed to CIN3+ or cleared (not recorded which). What was sequenced was blood buffy coat. The chain employs TRBV5-8 and TRBJ1-6, with 7 bases that match TRBD1. The CDR3 spells CASSPGQPLHF. The CDR3 bases that were read are TGTGCCAGCAGCCCGGGACAGCCC.